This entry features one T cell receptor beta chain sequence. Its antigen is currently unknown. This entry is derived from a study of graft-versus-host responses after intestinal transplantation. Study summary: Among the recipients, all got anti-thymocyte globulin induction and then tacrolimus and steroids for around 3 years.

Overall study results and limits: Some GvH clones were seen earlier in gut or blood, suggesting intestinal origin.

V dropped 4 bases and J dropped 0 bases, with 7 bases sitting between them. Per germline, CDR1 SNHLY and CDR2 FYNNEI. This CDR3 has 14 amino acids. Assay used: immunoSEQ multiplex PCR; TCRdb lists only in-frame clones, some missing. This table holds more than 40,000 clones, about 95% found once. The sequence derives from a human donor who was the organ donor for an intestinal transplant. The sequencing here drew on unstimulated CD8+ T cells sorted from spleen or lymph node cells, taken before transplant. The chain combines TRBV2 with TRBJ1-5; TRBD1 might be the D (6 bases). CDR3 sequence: CASSGTDSNQPQHF. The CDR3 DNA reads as TGTGCCAGCAGTGGGACAGATAGCAATCAGCCCCAGCATTTT.